This T cell receptor beta chain appears in the sequencing data of a study of cytomegalovirus exposure and HLA in healthy donors. Across the study: In an earlier analysis, around 120 million unique TCR beta sequences were found from some 180 million T cells.

Vbeta (60) and Jbeta (13) primers were used in the PCR. TCRdb keeps only in-frame clones here, not all; method: immunoSEQ multiplex PCR. The top ten hold approximately 2% of the sample, which has about 130,000 clones, 79% seen once. Germline loops: CDR1 MNHNS, CDR2 SASEGT. Between the trimmed V and J ends, which lost 8 bases and 0 bases, there was a span of 16 bases. The CDR3 has 15 amino acids. The sequence came from a man between 18 and 35 years old in good health and CMV-seronegative. The chain is built from TRBV6-1 and TRBJ1-2; tentatively, D is TRBD1 (5 bases). Sequences were obtained from PBMCs. Written as DNA, the CDR3 is TGTGCCAGCGGGGCCAGTAGCTCCTCTAACTATGGCTACACCTTC. Protein: CASGASSSSNYGYTF.